This T cell receptor beta chain was observed in a study of blood T cells in healthy people across ages. Through a sample-barcoded 5' primer and a J-beta primer mix, a second PCR was run for roughly 7 to 12 cycles. TCRdb itself ran the 5' RACE reads through MiXCR, one entry per CDR3 protein. Among about 1.1 million distinct CDR3 sequences listed, around two fifths were seen once. This clonotype was detected a few times. Germline V gene sequence: CDR1 SGHAT, CDR2 FQNNGV. CDR3 length: 16 amino acids. V lost 7 bases to trimming and J lost 4 bases; unmatched junction nucleotides: 13. The chain has TRBV11-2 and TRBJ1-2; TRBD1 agrees at 9 bases. The sequenced sample was blood. This clonotype originated in a man aged 18 to 29 in good health. The CDR3 DNA is TGTGCCAGCACCAACGGGGGACAGGGACCCCCCTATGGCTACACCTTC. Protein sequence: CASTNGGQGPPYGYTF.